This entry lists 21 T cell receptor beta chains sequenced from one sample in a study of control samples from healthy donors and cancer patients. Measured with immunoSEQ multiplex PCR; TCRdb has only the in-frame clones, and not every one. The repertoire consists of approximately 94,000 clones, with about 88% occurring once and the leading ten covering roughly 1.3%. The sequencing sample was made of blood. Receptors were obtained from a woman aged 45-65 years in good health.

This chain links TRBV7-9 with TRBJ1-5; D uncertain. V lost 3 bases and J 6 bases, leaving 9 bases between the germline ends. The CDR3 contains 13 residues. Germline CDR1 and CDR2: SEHNR and FQNEAQ (reference sequence). The CDR3 here is CASSFSELQPQHF. CDR3 sequence (DNA): TGTGCCAGCAGCTTCTCTGAGCTTCAGCCCCAGCATTTT.

This sequence joins TRBV15 and TRBJ2-2; D remains unclear. This CDR3 region has 12 residues. Between the trimmed V and J ends, which lost 6 bases and 2 bases, there was a span of 4 bases. In germline, CDR1 is LNHNV, CDR2 YYDKDF (reference sequence). The CDR3 DNA reads TGTGCCACCAGAATAAACACCGGGGAGCTGTTTTTT. It yields the protein CATRINTGELFF.

The sample holds a few counts of this clone. The chain links TRBV12-3 or TRBV12-4 to TRBJ1-2; TRBD1 aligns across 10 bases. The CDR3 runs to 12 residues. After removal of 4 bases from V and 12 bases from J, the junction contained 5 bases not matched to a gene. The CDR3 reads CASSSGGQGDTF. CDR3 nucleotides: TGTGCCAGCAGTTCTGGCGGACAGGGGGACACCTTC.

The rearrangement uses TRBV27 and TRBJ1-5, with D possibly matching TRBD1 (5 bases). CDR3 length equals 15 residues. Trimming stripped 3 bases from V and 2 bases from J, with 11 bases between. The V gene's germline CDR1 is MNHEY and CDR2 SMNVEV (reference sequence). CDR3 protein: CASSFTQGGNQPQHF. CDR3 nucleotide sequence: TGTGCCAGCAGTTTTACCCAGGGCGGCAATCAGCCCCAGCATTTT.

The rearrangement links TRBV5-1 to TRBJ2-1; 10 bases are a match to TRBD2. CDR1 and CDR2 (germline): SGHRS, YFSETQ. Germline trimming cut 0 bases from V and 4 bases from J; bases unmatched to any gene: 4. The CDR3 extends over 16 amino acids. CDR3 nucleotide sequence: TGCGCCAGCAGCTTGGTCGTAGCGGGAGGTTACAATGAGCAGTTCTTC. This sequence encodes CASSLVVAGGYNEQFF.

This CDR3 is CASSLGTGEGYTF. The CDR3 coding sequence is TGTGCCAGCAGCTTAGGGACAGGGGAGGGCTACACCTTC. This chain joins TRBV11-2 and TRBJ1-2; 9 nucleotides align to TRBD1. The CDR3 has 13 residues. The ends lost 1 base at V and 8 bases at J; junction bases unmatched: 2. Germline V lookup: CDR1 SGHAT, CDR2 FQNNGV.

The V gene is TRBV4-2, the J gene TRBJ2-3, with 9 bases lining up with TRBD2. Per germline, CDR1 LGHNA and CDR2 YNFKEQ. This CDR3 region has 15 residues. The V and J ends lost 4 bases and 2 bases, in that order; junction bases with no gene match: 4. The CDR3 region has the DNA TGTGCCAGCAGCCTGCGGGGGGGCCCCACAGATACGCAGTATTTT. Its translation is CASSLRGGPTDTQYF.

The genes are TRBV4-1 and TRBJ2-1; D is uncertain. Trimming shortened V by 1 base and J by 0 bases, and 7 bases separated the two germline ends. The CDR3 consists of 15 residues. Germline CDR1 reads MGHRA; CDR2 reads YSYEKL. The CDR3 nucleotides read TGCGCCAGCAGCCAAGCCCCCAACTCCTACAATGAGCAGTTCTTC. Protein: CASSQAPNSYNEQFF.

This clone has more than one count but fewer than ten. The chain couples TRBV6-6 to TRBJ1-3, with D uncertain. Germline values: CDR1 MNHNY, CDR2 SVGAGI (reference sequence). V was shortened by 0 bases and J by 1 base, with 4 bases between the two germline ends. This CDR3 has 14 residues. The CDR3 nucleotides are TGTGCCAGCAGTTACTCAGGGTCTGGAAACACCATATATTTT. Translating it yields CASSYSGSGNTIYF.

The chain employs TRBV2 and TRBJ2-7; the D gene is possibly TRBD1 (6 bases). CDR3 length: 14 amino acids. Germline V gives CDR1 SNHLY, CDR2 FYNNEI. V dropped 7 bases and J dropped 6 bases, with 19 bases sitting between them. This chain's CDR3 is CASKFGTGSLEQYF. The CDR3 DNA reads as TGTGCCAGCAAGTTCGGAACAGGGTCCCTCGAGCAGTACTTC.

CDR3 bases: TGTGCCAGCAGCCCCACGAAGGGACAGGGAAATCAGCCCCAGCATTTT. Translating it yields CASSPTKGQGNQPQHF. The chain links TRBV3-1 (or the pseudogene TRBV3-2) to TRBJ1-5, with TRBD1 identical over 9 bases. In germline, CDR1 is LGHDT, CDR2 YNNKEL (reference sequence). V was pared by 4 bases and J by 4 bases, with 8 bases of the junction left unmatched. This CDR3 comprises 16 residues.

In its sample, this clone was seen once. The chain joins TRBV11-2 to TRBJ1-4, with 10 bases lining up with TRBD1. J was trimmed by 8 bases and V by 5 bases; bases with no gene match: 8. The CDR3 consists of 15 residues. Germline V gene data show CDR1 as SGHAT and CDR2 as FQNNGV. The CDR3 sequence: CASSTRTGGGEKLFF. Here the CDR3 DNA reads TGTGCCAGCAGCACCCGGACAGGGGGAGGCGAAAAACTGTTTTTT.

This sequence joins TRBV24-1 and TRBJ2-5; the D is unclear. The V and J ends lost 4 bases and 0 bases respectively, with 5 bases between them. Germline CDR1 KGHDR, CDR2 SFDVKD. CDR3 length: 13 residues. The CDR3 loop reads CATSESYQETQYF. DNA of the CDR3: TGTGCCACCAGTGAATCGTACCAAGAGACCCAGTACTTC.

This chain links TRBV11-2 with TRBJ2-1, with 11 bases identical to TRBD2. V shed 5 bases and J 6 bases; nucleotides not matched to a gene: 3. Germline values: CDR1 SGHAT, CDR2 FQNNGV. This CDR3 contains 14 residues. The CDR3 sequence is CASSVGTSGNEQFF. The CDR3 DNA reads as TGTGCCAGCAGCGTCGGGACTAGCGGCAATGAGCAGTTCTTC.

The V call is TRBV4-1, the J call TRBJ2-7; unclear D gene. The V and J ends lost 0 bases and 0 bases respectively, with 9 bases between them. CDR1 is MGHRA and CDR2 is YSYEKL in the germline V gene. CDR3 size: 15 residues. Written as DNA, the CDR3 is TGCGCCAGCAGCCAAGACAGGCGTTCCTCCTACGAGCAGTACTTC. Protein sequence: CASSQDRRSSYEQYF.

The gene calls are TRBV4-3 and TRBJ2-7; 7 nucleotides agree with TRBD2. CDR3 length: 14 amino acids. Trimming removed 1 base from V and 1 base from J; junction bases left unmatched: 1. Germline V lookup: CDR1 LGHNA, CDR2 YSLEER. The CDR3 spells CASSQGTSSYEQYF. The DNA for the CDR3 is TGCGCCAGCAGCCAAGGGACTAGTTCCTACGAGCAGTACTTC.

The chain has TRBV2 and TRBJ2-7; the D is unclear. This CDR3 is 13 amino acids long. Per the germline V gene, CDR1 is SNHLY and CDR2 is FYNNEI. Trimming removed 6 bases from V and 11 bases from J, with 20 bases in between. The CDR3 protein is CASSDLGDRLEYF. For the CDR3, the DNA is TGTGCCAGCAGCGACCTGGGCGACCGGCTGGAGTACTTC.

The J gene is TRBJ1-3, the V gene TRBV7-9, with 7 bases matching TRBD1. CDR3 size: 16 residues. Per the germline V gene, CDR1 is SEHNR and CDR2 is FQNEAQ (reference sequence). J lost 0 bases, V lost 6 bases, and 8 bases had no gene match. The CDR3 coding sequence is TGTGCCAGCAGTCCATCGACAGGGAGCTCTGGAAACACCATATATTTT. This sequence encodes CASSPSTGSSGNTIYF.

J is TRBJ1-2 and V is TRBV28, with D perhaps TRBD1 (6 bases). This CDR3 region has 14 residues. The V gene's germline CDR1 is MDHEN and CDR2 SYDVKM. V was trimmed by 4 bases and J by 3 bases, leaving 12 bases between them. CDR3 loop: CASSSGGTHYGYTF. DNA of the CDR3: TGTGCCAGCAGTTCGGGGGGCACTCACTATGGCTACACCTTC.

The V gene is TRBV6-6, the J gene TRBJ1-2; TRBD1 agrees at 7 bases. Unmatched junction bases numbered 13, after V lost 6 bases and J lost 6 bases. The length of the CDR3 is 15 residues. Per the germline V gene, CDR1 is MNHNY and CDR2 is SVGAGI (reference sequence). The DNA for the CDR3 is TGTGCCAGCAGCTCCCCGGACAGGACCGTACATGGCTACACCTTC. It is translated as CASSSPDRTVHGYTF.

The V gene is TRBV6-5, the J gene TRBJ1-4; possibly TRBD1 for D (6 bases). V was shortened by 4 bases and J by 7 bases, with 16 bases between the two germline ends. Germline CDR1 is MNHEY and CDR2 is SVGAGI. The CDR3 sequence is 15 residues long. This CDR3 is CASSFTTGFGEKLFF. CDR3 nucleotide sequence: TGTGCCAGCAGTTTTACTACAGGGTTCGGTGAAAAACTGTTTTTT.